This entry features one TCR beta chain sequence. These data belong to a study of blood T cell repertoires in COVID-19. Across the study: In each case, the material was cDNA or gDNA derived from T cells, B-cell-depleted T cells, or PBMCs.

Generated by immunoSEQ multiplex PCR, the TCRdb table keeps only in-frame clones and is missing some. The sample includes about 180,000 clones, around 89% of them seen just once. This CDR3 has 14 residues. V lost 4 bases, J lost 0 bases, and 6 bases lay in between. Germline V gives CDR1 KGHDR, CDR2 SFDVKD. The sequenced sample was peripheral blood. The sequence was obtained from a woman in her 30s with acute or convalescent COVID-19. The chain carries TRBV24-1 and TRBJ2-1, with D possibly matching TRBD1 (5 bases). The CDR3 coding sequence is TGTGCCACCAGTGAAACAGGCTCCTACAATGAGCAGTTCTTC. Translation: CATSETGSYNEQFF.